Below are 15 T cell receptor beta chains sequenced from a single sample in a study of identical twins. MiXCR, run by TCRdb on the 5' RACE reads, gives a single entry per CDR3 protein. The sample has hundreds of thousands of distinct CDR3 sequences; approximately 13% are singletons. The same data also went into a second study, on yellow fever vaccine responses in identical twins.

Sequencing was done on a sample of PBMCs. The receptors were sampled from a woman aged 18 to 35 in good health.

This clonotype was counted a few times. CDR3 amino acids: CASSLGQGASTRWGYTF. In DNA, the CDR3 is TGTGCCAGCAGCTTAGGACAGGGGGCTAGTACGCGGTGGGGCTACACCTTC. The rearrangement links TRBV7-9 to TRBJ1-2; 10 bases are shared with TRBD1. This CDR3 is 17 amino acids long. Germline V gene lookup returns CDR1 SEHNR and CDR2 FQNEAQ (reference sequence). J gave up 8 bases and V 1 base, and 13 bases lay outside the gene matches.

This clonotype came up a few times. J is TRBJ2-3 and V is TRBV7-9; a weak D match, TRBD2 (6 bases). Trimming stripped 2 bases from V and 0 bases from J, with 15 bases between. There are 17 residues in the CDR3. Germline V gene data show CDR1 as SEHNR and CDR2 as FQNEAQ (reference sequence). CDR3 sequence: CASSLSLIAGSTDTQYF. CDR3 bases: TGTGCCAGCAGCTTATCATTGATTGCGGGGAGCACAGATACGCAGTATTTT.

This clonotype was recorded many times. The chain uses TRBV5-1 and TRBJ2-2, with unresolved D. Per germline, CDR1 SGHRS and CDR2 YFSETQ. The V end lost 6 bases, the J end lost 4 bases, and 16 bases lay between the germline ends. This CDR3 comprises 15 residues. CDR3 DNA: TGCGCCAGCACCTCCCGTACGGACGGCACCGGGGAGCTGTTTTTT. This codes for CASTSRTDGTGELFF.

This clonotype was seen a handful of times. This sequence joins TRBV5-1 and TRBJ1-3, with D hard to call. The V and J ends lost 4 bases and 0 bases respectively, with 14 bases between them. The V gene's germline CDR1 is SGHRS and CDR2 YFSETQ. The CDR3 spans 16 residues. CDR3 amino acids: CASSPNGILSGNTIYF. CDR3 in DNA: TGCGCCAGCAGCCCTAATGGGATTCTCTCTGGAAACACCATATATTTT.

This clonotype has a handful of counts. The chain has TRBV5-1 and TRBJ1-4, with no clear D. CDR3 length: 13 residues. In germline, CDR1 is SGHRS, CDR2 YFSETQ. V lost 9 bases to trimming and J lost 8 bases, with 17 bases between them. CDR3 residues: CATSRGTGEKLFF. CDR3 nucleotide sequence: TGCGCCACTAGTCGAGGTACTGGCGAAAAACTGTTTTTT.

This clonotype came up a few times. The V gene is TRBV12-3 or TRBV12-4, the J gene TRBJ2-3, with D maybe TRBD2 (5 bases). This CDR3 is 17 amino acids long. Trimming shortened V by 2 bases and J by 4 bases, and 19 bases separated the two germline ends. CDR3 protein: CASSLTVEGAAPDTQYF. The CDR3 nucleotides are TGTGCCAGCAGTTTAACGGTTGAGGGCGCGGCGCCAGATACGCAGTATTTT.

The table lists this clonotype with a few counts. The rearrangement uses TRBV25-1 and TRBJ2-7; 10 bases agree with TRBD2. V shed 3 bases, J shed 2 bases, and the junction held 4 bases outside the gene matches. The CDR3 covers 15 residues. Per the germline V gene, CDR1 is MGHDK and CDR2 is SYGVNS. Here the CDR3 DNA reads TGTGCCAGCAGTGAGACTAGCGGGCACCCCTACGAGCAGTACTTC. It codes for CASSETSGHPYEQYF.

This clonotype was observed a handful of times. The gene calls are TRBV20-1 and TRBJ2-3; D remains unclear. V was shortened by 2 bases and J by 2 bases, with 8 bases between the two germline ends. The germline V gene encodes CDR1 DFQATT and CDR2 SNEGSKA (reference sequence). The CDR3 extends over 13 amino acids. Here the CDR3 reads CSARRDFTDTQYF. Here the CDR3 DNA reads TGCAGTGCTAGAAGAGACTTCACAGATACGCAGTATTTT.

This chain uses TRBV2 with TRBJ1-1, with unresolved D. CDR3 length: 14 amino acids. V was trimmed by 3 bases and J by 0 bases, leaving 8 bases between them. From germline, CDR1 is SNHLY and CDR2 FYNNEI. The CDR3 region is CASSESLLNTEAFF. CDR3 bases: TGTGCCAGCAGTGAGTCCCTGTTGAACACTGAAGCTTTCTTT.

This clonotype was recorded a few times. This chain joins TRBV11-2 and TRBJ1-1, with D possibly matching TRBD1 (5 bases). This CDR3 comprises 14 residues. Germline V gene lookup returns CDR1 SGHAT and CDR2 FQNNGV. V shed 2 bases and J shed 5 bases, with 12 bases lying between them. The DNA of the CDR3 is TGTGCCAGCAGCTTACACAGGACCACAACTGAAGCTTTCTTT. This translates into CASSLHRTTTEAFF.

The sample holds a few counts of this clonotype. The genes are TRBV7-2 and TRBJ2-7; either TRBD1 or TRBD2 may supply D (7 bases each). In germline, CDR1 is SGHTA, CDR2 FQGNSA. CDR3 length equals 14 residues. Trimming removed 5 bases from V and 9 bases from J, with 20 bases in between. CDR3 sequence: CASSTRWGGTAQYV. The CDR3 DNA reads TGTGCCAGCAGCACCAGATGGGGGGGGACAGCGCAGTACGTC.

V is TRBV5-1 and J is TRBJ2-3, with D hard to call. The CDR3 covers 14 residues. In germline, CDR1 is SGHRS, CDR2 YFSETQ. Trimming removed 0 bases at V and 5 bases at J, with 10 bases between. DNA of the CDR3: TGCGCCAGCAGCTTGGAAAGGGTTAAAGATACGCAGTATTTT. Encoded protein: CASSLERVKDTQYF.

This clonotype occurred a few times. The chain employs TRBV20-1 and TRBJ1-6; D might be TRBD1 (5 bases). This CDR3 region has 15 residues. Germline CDR1 is DFQATT and CDR2 is SNEGSKA (reference sequence). Trimming pared 3 bases from V and 6 bases from J, leaving 15 bases between. Here the CDR3 DNA reads TGCAGTGCTAGTACTGGGACTGGACCTAATTCACCCCTCCACTTT. Translating gives CSASTGTGPNSPLHF.

This clonotype has a handful of counts. This chain uses TRBV5-1 with TRBJ2-5; 8 bases map to TRBD1. CDR3 length: 17 residues. J gave up 2 bases and V 4 bases, and 13 bases lay outside the gene matches. The germline V gene encodes CDR1 SGHRS and CDR2 YFSETQ. The CDR3, as DNA: TGCGCCAGCAGCCCCGGGACAGGACAACAACATCAAGAGACCCAGTACTTC. Translating it yields CASSPGTGQQHQETQYF.

This chain connects TRBV20-1 to TRBJ2-4; 10 bases match TRBD2. Trimming at V came to 6 bases and at J to 0 bases, leaving 11 bases not matched to a gene. Germline V gives CDR1 DFQATT, CDR2 SNEGSKA (reference sequence). There are 17 residues in the CDR3. CDR3 residues: CSAPLAGESLAKNIQYF. In DNA, the CDR3 is TGCAGTGCACCTCTAGCGGGAGAGTCCCTAGCCAAAAACATTCAGTACTTC.